The clone carrying this T cell receptor (beta chain) was counted between two and nine times. Its antigen is currently unknown. Of the isolated RNA, all was reverse transcribed, and so the sequenced material was expressed TCRB transcripts. Only in-frame clones appear in the TCRdb table, and some are missing; sequencing was by immunoSEQ multiplex PCR. The profile shows 350,000 to 400,000 clones, around 13% of them singletons. The germline V gene encodes CDR1 SGDLS and CDR2 YYNGEE. Trimming left V 3 bases short and J 6 bases short, with 13 bases between. CDR3 length: 14 amino acids. The data belong to a study of beta chain features in type 1 diabetes. Study overall: Healthy donors and patients showed comparable age, gender and cell yields.

Study-wide findings and caveats: Individuals with type 1 diabetes displayed fewer insertions and more deletions at VDJ junctions. Type 1 diabetes patients had moderately but significantly shorter TCRB CDR3s in all four CD4+ subsets. Sampled from patients, naive, central memory and Treg TCRB repertoires appeared more similar than those sampled from healthy donors.

The single heparinised draw taken from each donor contained about 100 mL of blood on average. The chain carries TRBV9 and TRBJ2-4, with D perhaps matching TRBD2 (6 bases). This clonotype originated in a young woman with type 1 diabetes. The sequencing sample was made of naive CD4+ T cells from blood. CDR3 nucleotides: TGTGCCAGCAGCGCGACTAGTTCAACAAACATTCAGTACTTC. Its protein is CASSATSSTNIQYF. Using reference TRBV9 and TRBJ2-4 for the parts outside the CDR3, the full variable domain is DSGVTQTPKHLITATGQRVTLRCSPRSGDLSVYWYQQSLDQGLQFLIQYYNGEERAKGNILERFSAQQFPDLHSELNLSSLELGDSALYFCASSATSSTNIQYFGAGTRLSVL.